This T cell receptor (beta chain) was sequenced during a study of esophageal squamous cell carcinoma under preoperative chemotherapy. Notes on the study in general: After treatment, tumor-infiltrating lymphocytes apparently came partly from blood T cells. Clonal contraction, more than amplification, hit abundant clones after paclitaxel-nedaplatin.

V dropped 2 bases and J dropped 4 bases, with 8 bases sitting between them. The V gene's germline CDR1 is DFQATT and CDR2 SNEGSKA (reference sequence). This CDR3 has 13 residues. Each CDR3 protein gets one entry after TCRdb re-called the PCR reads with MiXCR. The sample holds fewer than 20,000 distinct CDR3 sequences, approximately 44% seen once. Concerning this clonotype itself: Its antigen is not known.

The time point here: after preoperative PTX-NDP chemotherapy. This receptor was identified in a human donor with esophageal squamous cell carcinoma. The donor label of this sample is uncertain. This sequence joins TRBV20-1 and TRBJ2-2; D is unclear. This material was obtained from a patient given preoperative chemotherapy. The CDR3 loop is CSARPGVTGELFF. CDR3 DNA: TGCAGTGCTAGACCCGGAGTCACCGGGGAGCTGTTTTTT.